The 24 T cell receptor beta chains presented below share a single source sample, sequenced in a study of blood T cells in healthy people across ages (dated by TCRdb to about 2015). The method behind the library was 5' RACE. TCRdb records Illumina HiSeq 2500 as the sequencer. A second 7 to 11 cycle PCR used a sample-barcoded 5' primer and a J-beta primer mix. TCRdb passed the public sequencing reads through fastp at Q25 and MiXCR, retaining productive beta sequences. Every CDR3 protein is listed once, alongside the most common genes and DNA of its rows. Across this sample there are 450,000 to 700,000 distinct CDR3 sequences, with roughly a quarter seen only once. The ten largest clones add up to approximately 17% of the sample. Material: blood. The receptors were gathered from a woman in her sixties or seventies in good health.

This clonotype was seen only a few times. CDR3 protein: CASSPLAGQGAYEQYF. CDR3 coding DNA: TGTGCCAGCTCACCACTGGCGGGACAGGGTGCCTACGAGCAGTACTTC. This sequence joins TRBV18 and TRBJ2-7; 9 bases line up with TRBD1. V shed 1 base and J 2 bases; nucleotides not matched to a gene: 6. This CDR3 is 16 amino acids long. In germline, CDR1 is KGHSH, CDR2 LQKENI.

This clonotype was seen a few times. This rearrangement joins TRBV2 to TRBJ2-7; D might be TRBD1 (6 bases). Trimming cost V 4 bases and J 0 bases, with 13 bases left between them. Germline V lookup: CDR1 SNHLY, CDR2 FYNNEI. The CDR3 extends over 15 amino acids. This CDR3 is CASSGEGTSSYEQYF. CDR3 sequence (DNA): TGTGCCAGCAGTGGGGAAGGGACATCCTCCTACGAGCAGTACTTC.

The rearrangement uses TRBV7-2 and TRBJ2-4; 7 nucleotides align to TRBD1. The CDR3 spans 15 residues. V lost 2 bases to trimming and J lost 6 bases; unmatched junction nucleotides: 7. Germline assignment: CDR1 SGHTA and CDR2 FQGNSA. The CDR3: CASSLKGAIGNIQYF. In DNA, the CDR3 is TGTGCCAGCAGCTTAAAGGGGGCTATAGGAAACATTCAGTACTTC. Full variable domain (missing parts from reference TRBV7-2 and TRBJ2-4): GAGVSQSPSNKVTEKGKDVELRCDPISGHTALYWYRQSLGQGLEFLIYFQGNSAPDKSGLPSDRFSAERTGGSVSTLTIQRTQQEDSAVYLCASSLKGAIGNIQYFGAGTRLSVL.

The genes are TRBV19 and TRBJ2-6, with D tentatively TRBD1 (5 bases). V lost 6 bases, J lost 2 bases, and 11 bases lay in between. The CDR3 consists of 15 residues. The germline V gene has CDR1 LNHDA and CDR2 SQIVND (reference sequence). CDR3 loop: CASSGLGAGANVLTF. CDR3 coding DNA: TGTGCCAGTAGCGGGCTAGGGGCTGGGGCCAACGTCCTGACTTTC. Based on the CDR3 plus reference TRBV19 and TRBJ2-6, the full variable domain is DGGITQSPKYLFRKEGQNVTLSCEQNLNHDAMYWYRQDPGQGLRLIYYSQIVNDFQKGDIAEGYSVSREKKESFPLTVTSAQKNPTAFYLCASSGLGAGANVLTFGAGSRLTVL.

The chain couples TRBV27 to TRBJ2-5; no firm D call. This CDR3 has 13 amino acids. Trimming removed 3 bases from V and 0 bases from J, with 5 bases in between. Germline assignment: CDR1 MNHEY and CDR2 SMNVEV (reference sequence). CDR3 nucleotide sequence: TGTGCCAGCAGTTTTCAGTACCAAGAGACCCAGTACTTC. It yields the protein CASSFQYQETQYF.

This chain links TRBV5-1 with TRBJ1-2; tentatively, D is TRBD1 (6 bases). The V gene lost 2 bases and the J gene lost 6 bases, with 17 bases spanning the gap. The CDR3 is 15 amino acids. Germline assignment: CDR1 SGHRS and CDR2 YFSETQ. CDR3 sequence reads: CASSFRAGESDGYTF. CDR3 nucleotide sequence: TGCGCCAGCAGCTTCCGGGCAGGGGAATCCGATGGCTACACCTTC.

Only a few counts were recorded for this clonotype. The chain has TRBV21-1 and TRBJ2-1; the table names TRBD1, a call not compared with the DNA. TRBJ2-7 matches the DNA end more closely, so the J call is doubtful. TRBV21-1 represents a pseudogene. The CDR3 runs to 14 residues. The CDR3 is CASQGGQATDEQYF. In nucleotides, the CDR3 is TGTGCCAGCCAGGGAGGACAGGCTACGGACGAGCAGTACTTC.

This clonotype was observed a handful of times. V usage is TRBV3-1 and J usage is TRBJ1-1; a possible D gene is TRBD1 (5 bases). The CDR3 has 16 residues. V lost 2 bases, J lost 0 bases, and 13 bases lay in between. From germline, CDR1 is LGHDT and CDR2 YNNKEL (reference sequence). The CDR3 region is CASSQRGTAMNTEAFF. As DNA, the CDR3 is TGTGCCAGCAGCCAACGGGGGACGGCAATGAACACTGAAGCTTTCTTT.

Here the CDR3 reads CSAREGGTGRAFF. In nucleotides, the CDR3 is TGCAGTGCTAGAGAGGGGGGGACAGGGAGAGCTTTCTTT. The chain employs TRBV20-1 and TRBJ1-1; 9 positions match TRBD1. The CDR3 is 13 amino acids. Germline values: CDR1 DFQATT, CDR2 SNEGSKA (reference sequence). The junction had 6 bases not matched to a gene; V was cut back by 0 bases and J by 10 bases.

As for this clonotype: Just one base apart from a much larger clone, this may be a read error. The chain employs TRBV9 and TRBJ2-3; tentatively, D is TRBD1 or TRBD2 (5 bases each). The V end was cut by 4 bases, the J end by 5 bases, with 11 bases between. CDR1 SGDLS and CDR2 YYNGEE come from the germline V gene. This CDR3 is 13 amino acids long. The CDR3 reads CASSRGPIDTQYF. For the CDR3, the DNA is TGTGCCAGCAGCCGGGGACCCATAGATACGCAGTATTTT.

The V gene is TRBV30, the J gene TRBJ2-1; 7 bases are a match to TRBD1. CDR1 and CDR2 (germline): GTSNPN, SVGIG (reference sequence). CDR3 size: 12 residues. V lost 4 bases to trimming and J lost 4 bases; unmatched junction nucleotides: 1. The CDR3 is CAWNRGYNEQFF. DNA of the CDR3: TGTGCCTGGAACAGGGGATACAATGAGCAGTTCTTC.

V usage is TRBV7-2 and J usage is TRBJ2-1; a weak D match, TRBD1 (6 bases). This CDR3 is 15 amino acids long. The ends were cut back, 4 bases at V and 2 bases at J, with 12 bases in the middle. Germline-derived CDR1 and CDR2 are SGHTA and FQGNSA. CDR3 sequence: CASSSLGAPYNEQFF. As DNA, the CDR3 is TGTGCCAGCAGCTCCCTGGGGGCCCCCTACAATGAGCAGTTCTTC.

This chain links TRBV7-3 with TRBJ2-3; 9 nucleotides match TRBD2. The trim removed 5 bases at V and 9 bases at J, leaving 21 bases unmatched. This CDR3 spans 18 amino acids. Germline V gene data show CDR1 as SGHTA and CDR2 as FQGTGA. The CDR3 spells CASSPLTSIAGEHITQYF. The CDR3 region has the DNA TGTGCCAGCAGCCCACTTACCTCGATAGCGGGGGAGCACATAACGCAGTATTTT. Full variable domain (missing parts from reference TRBV7-3 and TRBJ2-3): GAGVSQTPSNKVTEKGKYVELRCDPISGHTALYWYRQSLGQGPEFLIYFQGTGAADDSGLPNDRFFAVRPEGSVSTLKIQRTERGDSAVYLCASSPLTSIAGEHITQYFGPGTRLTVL.

The chain couples TRBV5-1 to TRBJ2-5, with TRBD2 matching 10 bases. The germline CDR1 and CDR2 sequences are SGHRS and YFSETQ. CDR3 length: 15 amino acids. The ends lost 5 bases at V and 1 base at J; junction bases unmatched: 5. CDR3 in DNA: TGCGCCAGCAGTCGGGTAGCGGGGGGCCAAGAGACCCAGTACTTC. Translation: CASSRVAGGQETQYF.

As for this clonotype: The junction departs from the called germline gene at one end, perhaps through a read error. The chain uses TRBV28 and TRBJ2-6; tentatively, D is TRBD1 or TRBD2 (5 bases each). Germline V gene sequence: CDR1 MDHEN, CDR2 SYDVKM. This CDR3 contains 16 residues. The chain's CDR3 is CASSFGDVSGVNVLTF. Here the CDR3 DNA reads TGTGCCAGCAGTTTTGGGGACGTCTCTGGGGTCAACGTCCTGACTTTC.

The chain uses TRBV11-2 and TRBJ1-1; D is ambiguous. Trimming removed 4 bases from V and 7 bases from J, with 13 bases in between. CDR1 is SGHAT and CDR2 is FQNNGV in the germline V gene. CDR3 length equals 13 residues. CDR3: CASSSNRAYEAFF. In DNA form, the CDR3 reads TGTGCCAGCAGCTCCAACCGGGCCTATGAAGCTTTCTTT.

This clonotype was found a few times. The gene calls are TRBV10-3 and TRBJ2-1, with a possible D match to TRBD2 (6 bases). V shed 7 bases and J shed 5 bases, with 18 bases lying between them. This CDR3 has 15 amino acids. Germline values: CDR1 ENHRY, CDR2 SYGVKD. CDR3 residues: CAITTLPEGNNEQFF. The CDR3 nucleotides are TGTGCCATCACCACGCTGCCGGAGGGGAACAATGAGCAGTTCTTC.

This clonotype was counted only a few times. The V call is TRBV19, the J call TRBJ2-4, with 8 positions matching TRBD2. The CDR3 loop spans 18 amino acids. The V gene end was trimmed by 7 bases and the J gene end by 1 base; junction bases not matched to a gene: 15. Germline CDR1 and CDR2: LNHDA and SQIVND (reference sequence). For the CDR3, the DNA is TGTGCCAGTAATATGGCTTCGGGGGGGCTTATGGCCAAAAACATTCAGTACTTC. Translated: CASNMASGGLMAKNIQYF.

The chain combines TRBV6-5 with TRBJ1-1; 8 bases agree with TRBD1. Germline V CDR1 and CDR2: MNHEY, SVGAGI. V was pared by 3 bases and J by 1 base, with 10 bases of the junction left unmatched. This CDR3 has 17 amino acids. The CDR3 DNA reads as TGTGCCAGCAGTTATAGGTTCACCGGGACAGGGAACACTGAAGCTTTCTTT. This gives the protein CASSYRFTGTGNTEAFF.

This clonotype was found once. Here the CDR3 reads CASSYNSGDKLYGYTF. The CDR3 DNA reads TGTGCCAGCAGTTACAACTCGGGGGACAAGCTCTATGGCTACACCTTC. The V and J genes are TRBV6-5 and TRBJ1-2, with D possibly being TRBD1 (6 bases). Germline assignment: CDR1 MNHEY and CDR2 SVGAGI. V gave up 2 bases and J gave up 4 bases, with 17 bases separating them. This CDR3 spans 16 amino acids.

In this sample, this clonotype turned up a few times. The chain is built from TRBV12-3 or TRBV12-4 and TRBJ2-5, with TRBD2 as a possible D gene (6 bases). V gave up 6 bases and J gave up 5 bases, with 19 bases separating them. The CDR3 consists of 15 residues. The CDR3 DNA reads as TGTGCCAGCAGGGAAACAAAGGGACTTTCGGAGACCCAGTACTTC. It is translated as CASRETKGLSETQYF.

The chain recombines TRBV6-2 or TRBV6-3 with TRBJ1-5; TRBD1 agrees at 7 bases. Looked up from germline, CDR1 is MNHEY and CDR2 is SVGEGT. V shed 6 bases and J 5 bases; nucleotides not matched to a gene: 10. The CDR3 runs to 15 residues. The CDR3 loop reads CASSRSTRGDQPQHF. The CDR3 DNA follows: TGTGCCAGCAGCCGAAGCACCAGGGGGGATCAGCCCCAGCATTTT.

Details on this clonotype: A junction end diverges from the germline sequence, so it may reflect a read error. V is TRBV2 and J is TRBJ2-7, with TRBD2 as a possible D gene (5 bases). The germline gives CDR1 SNHLY, CDR2 FYNNEI. CDR3 length equals 13 residues. The CDR3 region is CASERESPYEQYF. The CDR3 DNA reads TGCGCCAGCGAGAGGGAGAGCCCCTACGAGCAGTACTTC.

In this sample, this clonotype turned up a few times. J is TRBJ2-1 and V is TRBV7-3, with 15 bases lining up with TRBD2. CDR1 and CDR2 from the germline V gene are SGHTA and FQGTGA. V lost 5 bases, J lost 9 bases, and 8 bases stayed unmatched. The CDR3 spans 16 residues. The CDR3: CASSPGGLAGGGEQFF. The CDR3 DNA is TGTGCCAGCAGCCCGGGGGGACTAGCGGGGGGCGGTGAGCAGTTCTTC.